This TCR beta chain was profiled in a study of Ad26.COV2.S vaccination and SARS-CoV-2 variants. The CDR3 sequence is 15 residues long. V was pared by 5 bases and J by 0 bases, with 13 bases between. From germline, CDR1 is SGHTA and CDR2 FQGNSA. The assay was immunoSEQ multiplex PCR, and TCRdb's table has in-frame clones only and misses some. The data hold about 140,000 clones, with roughly 88% observed a single time. The TCR sequence derives from a human donor who had recovered from COVID-19. Here the sequenced sample was peripheral blood, taken after recovery from COVID-19. The V gene is TRBV7-2, the J gene TRBJ1-1; weak D call: TRBD1 (5 bases). In DNA form, the CDR3 reads TGTGCCAGCAGCAAGGCAGAGGGGCTGAACACTGAAGCTTTCTTT. It specifies CASSKAEGLNTEAFF.